The TCR beta chain described here comes from a study of CD8+ T cells in alopecia areata. Study-wide background: A regimen of oral tofacitinib, 5 to 10 mg twice daily, was given to treated patients. Tofacitinib ran 6 to 18 months, followed by 6 months off drug.

Overall study findings and caveats: Clonality was higher in lesional than normal scalp, especially in alopecia totalis/universalis.

V dropped 3 bases and J dropped 5; count of bases not matched to a gene: 4. The CDR3 covers 13 residues. CDR1 SGHDT and CDR2 YYEEEE come from the germline V gene. After isolation, RNA underwent reverse transcription to generate cDNA as the sequencing template. TCRdb's table, derived via immunoSEQ multiplex PCR, lists solely in-frame clones and lacks some. Of more than 150,000 clones listed, over 50% were seen once; the top ten hold under 15%. Researchers gathered lesional scalp punch biopsies and peripheral blood from patients with alopecia areata. As regards this clone: Its target is unknown.

Sample: CD4+ T cells sorted from blood, taken at week 0. This chain joins TRBV5-6 and TRBJ2-7; TRBD2 matches 8 bases. The receptor was derived from a human donor with alopecia areata. The CDR3 here is CASSYPGGDEQYF. CDR3 in DNA: TGTGCCAGCAGCTACCCGGGAGGGGACGAGCAGTACTTC.